Listed below are T cell receptor beta chains from one sample, sequenced in a study of T cell responses to AZD1222 COVID-19 vaccine. TCRdb's table, derived via immunoSEQ multiplex PCR, lists solely in-frame clones and lacks some. Of some 95,000 clones listed, roughly nine tenths are singletons. The sequencing here drew on peripheral blood, taken on day 0 of AZD1222 vaccination. These receptors came from an adult in good health. CDR3s include the opening cysteine and the closing phenylalanine or tryptophan. D genes are given only for firm matches. Size values are once, few and many counts, or a class for expanded clones, and some rows have none.

cdr3_nt cdr3_aa v_call d_call j_call clone_size
TGTGCCAGTAGCGCCGGTTGGGCCATGAACACTGAAGCTTTCTTT CASSAGWAMNTEAFF TRBV19 . TRBJ1-1 .
TGTGCCAGCAGCTTCTCATCTAACTATGGCTACACCTTC CASSFSSNYGYTF TRBV7-2 . TRBJ1-2 .
TGTGCCAGCAGGAAGGACAGGGGGGGCAATCAGCCCCAGCATTTT CASRKDRGGNQPQHF TRBV6-6 TRBD1 TRBJ1-5 .
TGTGCCTGGAGTGGGGTCGGCTATGGCTACACCTTC CAWSGVGYGYTF TRBV30 . TRBJ1-2 .
TGTGCCAGCAACCCACCGCACGGTTGGAGTGTCACTGAAGCTTTCTTT CASNPPHGWSVTEAFF TRBV5-5 . TRBJ1-1 .
TGCGCCAGCAGCCCATCTCCAGGGGAGACCCAGTACTTC CASSPSPGETQYF TRBV5-1 . TRBJ2-5 once
TGTGCCAGCAGCCGATTTGCTAACACTGAAGCTTTCTTT CASSRFANTEAFF TRBV11-2 . TRBJ1-1 .
TGTGCCAGCAGGCCCACTAGCAGATACTCCTACGAGCAGTACTTC CASRPTSRYSYEQYF TRBV2 . TRBJ2-7 .
TGCAGCGTTGCATTCTCTGGAAACACCATATATTTT CSVAFSGNTIYF TRBV29-1 . TRBJ1-3 .
TGTGCCAGCAGTTATCAGGGCATTGACACTGAAGCTTTCTTT CASSYQGIDTEAFF TRBV6-2/TRBV6-3 . TRBJ1-1 .
TGTGCCAGCAGTGAGGGACAGCGCGCTAACTATGGCTACACCTTC CASSEGQRANYGYTF TRBV6-1 TRBD1 TRBJ1-2 .
TGTGCCAGCAGCAACTACGGACAGGGGGCGATCTATGGCTACACCTTC CASSNYGQGAIYGYTF TRBV5-5 TRBD1 TRBJ1-2 once
TGTGCCAGCAGCCCGGGCCCGCAGCGGGGCTACGAGCAGTACTTC CASSPGPQRGYEQYF TRBV7-2 TRBD2 TRBJ2-7 .
TGTGCCAGCAGCCGGACGTTAACCCTGAGCGGCTACACCTTC CASSRTLTLSGYTF TRBV28 . TRBJ1-2 .
TGTGCCAGCAGCCCCACAGGGGGTTTCACAGATACGCAGTATTTT CASSPTGGFTDTQYF TRBV5-6 TRBD1 TRBJ2-3 .
TGTGCCAGCAGTGGACAGGGGAACACTGAAGCTTTCTTT CASSGQGNTEAFF TRBV2 TRBD1 TRBJ1-1 .
TGTGCCAGCAGTTACATCCTTGGCGGGGGGCCCGATACGCAGTATTTT CASSYILGGGPDTQYF TRBV6-6 TRBD2 TRBJ2-3 .
TGTGCCAGCACCCTGTATGGCTACACCTTC CASTLYGYTF TRBV2 . TRBJ1-2 once
TGTGCCAGTAGTATCGGATCAATCTCTTATTCACCCCTCCACTTT CASSIGSISYSPLHF TRBV19 . TRBJ1-6 .
TGTGCCACCCGAAGGGGGTCCACTGAAGCTTTCTTT CATRRGSTEAFF TRBV27 . TRBJ1-1 .
TGTGCCAGCAGCTTCTACCCGGGGGGTTACCAAGAGACCCAGTACTTC CASSFYPGGYQETQYF TRBV5-8 TRBD2 TRBJ2-5 .
TGTGCCAGCAGTTTGGTACAGCAGTCCTACGAGCAGTACTTC CASSLVQQSYEQYF TRBV28 . TRBJ2-7 .
TGTGCCAGCAGCTTGTATGCAGGCGGTCAGCCCCAGCATTTT CASSLYAGGQPQHF TRBV5-6 . TRBJ1-5 .
TGTGCCAGCTCACCATGGGCAGACAATGAGCAGTTCTTC CASSPWADNEQFF TRBV18 . TRBJ2-1 .
TGTGCCAGCAGTGAATCCGGGACAGGGGGGGCTGAAGCTTTCTTT CASSESGTGGAEAFF TRBV25-1 TRBD1 TRBJ1-1 .
TGTGCCAGCAGCTTAGGCAGAATAAGCGATGGCTACACCTTC CASSLGRISDGYTF TRBV13 . TRBJ1-2 .
TGTGCCAGCAGCCAGGACAGGGGGGTTTACGAGCAGTACTTC CASSQDRGVYEQYF TRBV6-5 TRBD1 TRBJ2-7 .
TGCGCCAGCAGTGAGGCGGGGGGCAATGAGCAGTTCTTC CASSEAGGNEQFF TRBV10-1 TRBD2 TRBJ2-1 .
TGTGCCAGCAGCTCCACCCGGGACATCGGCAACCCCATATATTTT CASSSTRDIGNPIYF TRBV11-2 . TRBJ1-3 .
TGTGCCAGCAGCTTGGCCGGGGGGAACTATGGCTACACCTTC CASSLAGGNYGYTF TRBV5-6 . TRBJ1-2 .
TGTGCCAGCAGTTTATCCGTTACAGGGGATGCTCTCTATGGCTACACCTTC CASSLSVTGDALYGYTF TRBV27 TRBD1 TRBJ1-2 .
TGTGCCTGGAGTCCCAAGTGGGGGTCGGGGTACGAGCAGTACTTC CAWSPKWGSGYEQYF TRBV30 . TRBJ2-7 .
TGTGCCAGTAGTATCCCGGGACAGGGAGATTCACCCCTCCACTTT CASSIPGQGDSPLHF TRBV19 TRBD1 TRBJ1-6 .
TGTGCCAGCAGCCTTAGGGAGACTGAAGCTTTCTTT CASSLRETEAFF TRBV12-3/TRBV12-4 . TRBJ1-1 .
TGTGCCAGCCGTTTCACTAGCGGGGAGTTCTTC CASRFTSGEFF TRBV6-2/TRBV6-3 TRBD2 TRBJ2-1 .
TGTGCCAGCAGCTTGAATGCAGGGACCCTGGCCACTGAAGCTTTCTTT CASSLNAGTLATEAFF TRBV7-8 . TRBJ1-1 .
TGCGCCAGCAGCCAACTTAGCGGGGGCCCCAGGGCGGAGACCCAGTACTTC CASSQLSGGPRAETQYF TRBV4-1 TRBD2 TRBJ2-5 .
TGTGCCATCAGTGAGTCGGGGGACCACCTCTACAATGAGCAGTTCTTC CAISESGDHLYNEQFF TRBV10-3 . TRBJ2-1 .
TGCGCCAGCAGCTCATTAGGGACAGGGCCCTACGAGCAGTACTTC CASSSLGTGPYEQYF TRBV5-1 TRBD1 TRBJ2-7 .
TGCGCCAGCAGCCCGTTGGACAGGGTAGATTCACCCCTCCACTTT CASSPLDRVDSPLHF TRBV4-1 TRBD1 TRBJ1-6 .
TGCAGCGTAGGGACAGGGGGCGCCGGGAACACTGAAGCTTTCTTT CSVGTGGAGNTEAFF TRBV29-1 TRBD1 TRBJ1-1 .
TGTGCCAGCAGTGACATGGGTGTCGCGAACACTGAAGCTTTCTTT CASSDMGVANTEAFF TRBV6-4 . TRBJ1-1 .
TGCGCCAGCACCAGCGGGGGTCTCCGCTACGAGCAGTACTTC CASTSGGLRYEQYF TRBV10-1 TRBD2 TRBJ2-7 .
TGTGCCAGCAGCCCGTTCCGGGGTAATAATTCACCCCTCCACTTT CASSPFRGNNSPLHF TRBV3-1/TRBV3-2 . TRBJ1-6 .
TGTGCCAGCTTGGAATATGCAGGGGTCAATCAGCCCCAGCATTTT CASLEYAGVNQPQHF TRBV2 . TRBJ1-5 .
TGTGCCACTTACTGGGCAGGGGGCAATCAGCCCCAGCATTTT CATYWAGGNQPQHF TRBV6-6 . TRBJ1-5 .
TGTGCCAGCAGTGAGGTGGGCGGTAGCAATCAGCCCCAGCATTTT CASSEVGGSNQPQHF TRBV6-1 . TRBJ1-5 .
TGTGCCAGCAGGGAGTACCGGGACAACGAGACCCAGTACTTC CASREYRDNETQYF TRBV2 . TRBJ2-5 .
TGTGCCAGCAGCTTACTCCTGAACACAGATACGCAGTATTTT CASSLLLNTDTQYF TRBV7-9 . TRBJ2-3 .
TGTGCCAGCAGCTTAGATTCGTTACTGAACACCATATATTTT CASSLDSLLNTIYF TRBV7-9 . TRBJ1-3 medium-sized
TGCGCCAGCAGCCAAGAATTCCGGGACGGACCCCTCCACTTT CASSQEFRDGPLHF TRBV4-1 . TRBJ1-6 .